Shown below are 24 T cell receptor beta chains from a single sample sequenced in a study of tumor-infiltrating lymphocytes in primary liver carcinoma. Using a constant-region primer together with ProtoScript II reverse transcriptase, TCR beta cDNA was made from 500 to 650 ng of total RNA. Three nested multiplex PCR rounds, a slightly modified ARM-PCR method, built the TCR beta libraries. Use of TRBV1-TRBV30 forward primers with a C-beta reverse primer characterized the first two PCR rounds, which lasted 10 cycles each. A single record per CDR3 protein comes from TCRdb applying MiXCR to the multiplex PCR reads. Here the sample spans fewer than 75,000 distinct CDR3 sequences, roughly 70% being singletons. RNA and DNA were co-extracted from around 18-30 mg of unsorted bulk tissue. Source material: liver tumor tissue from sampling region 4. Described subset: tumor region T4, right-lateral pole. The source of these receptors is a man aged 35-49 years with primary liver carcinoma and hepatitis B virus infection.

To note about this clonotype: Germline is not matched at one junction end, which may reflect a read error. The CDR3 here is CVSSQTPGWGKETQCF. CDR3 sequence (DNA): TGTGTCAGCAGTCAAACTCCTGGCTGGGGGAAAGAGACCCAGTGCTTC. The genes are TRBV11-2 and TRBJ2-5, with D possibly called TRBD1 or TRBD2 (5 bases each). The CDR3 totals 16 residues. The germline V gene has CDR1 SGHAT and CDR2 FQNNGV.

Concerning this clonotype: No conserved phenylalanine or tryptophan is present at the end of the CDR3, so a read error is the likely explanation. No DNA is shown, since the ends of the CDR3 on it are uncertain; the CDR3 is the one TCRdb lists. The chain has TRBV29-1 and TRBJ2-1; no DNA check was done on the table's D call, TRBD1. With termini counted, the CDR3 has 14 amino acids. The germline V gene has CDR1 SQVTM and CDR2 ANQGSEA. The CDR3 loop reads CSVPRTGGFNEQLL.

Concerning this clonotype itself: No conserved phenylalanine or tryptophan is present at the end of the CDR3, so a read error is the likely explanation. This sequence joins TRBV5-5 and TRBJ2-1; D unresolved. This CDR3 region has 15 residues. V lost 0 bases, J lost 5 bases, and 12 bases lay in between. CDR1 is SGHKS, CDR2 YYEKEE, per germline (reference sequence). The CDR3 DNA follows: TGTGCCAGCAGCTTGGTTCCCCGACGGCACAATGAGCAGTTCATC. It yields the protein CASSLVPRRHNEQFI.

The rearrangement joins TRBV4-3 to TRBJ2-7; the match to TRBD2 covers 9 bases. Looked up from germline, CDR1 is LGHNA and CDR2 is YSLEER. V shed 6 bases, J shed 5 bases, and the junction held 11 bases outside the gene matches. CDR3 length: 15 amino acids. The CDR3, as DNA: TGCGCCAGCAGTCAGGAGCTAGCGGGATGGCACGAGCAGTACTTC. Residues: CASSQELAGWHEQYF.

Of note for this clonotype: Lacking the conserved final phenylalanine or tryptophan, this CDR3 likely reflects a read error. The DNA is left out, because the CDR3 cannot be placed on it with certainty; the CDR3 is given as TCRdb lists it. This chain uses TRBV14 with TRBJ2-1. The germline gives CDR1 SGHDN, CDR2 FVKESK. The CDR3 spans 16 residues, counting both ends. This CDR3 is CASSQDRWGSYNEHFL.

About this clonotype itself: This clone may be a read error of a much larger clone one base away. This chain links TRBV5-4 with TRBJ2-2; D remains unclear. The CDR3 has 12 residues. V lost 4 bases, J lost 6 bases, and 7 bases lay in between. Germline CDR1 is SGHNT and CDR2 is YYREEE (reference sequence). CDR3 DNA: TGTGCCAGCAGCATCGTTTCCGGGGAGCTGTTTTTT. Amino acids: CASSIVSGELFF.

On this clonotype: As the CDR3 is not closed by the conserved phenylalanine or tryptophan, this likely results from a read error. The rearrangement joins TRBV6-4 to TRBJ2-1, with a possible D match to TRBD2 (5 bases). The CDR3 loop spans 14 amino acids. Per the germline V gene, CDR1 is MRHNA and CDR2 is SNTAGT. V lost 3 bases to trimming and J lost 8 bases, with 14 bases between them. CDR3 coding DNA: TGTGCCAGCAGTGAATGTGGGAGTGAAGATGAGCAGTTCTTA. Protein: CASSECGSEDEQFL.

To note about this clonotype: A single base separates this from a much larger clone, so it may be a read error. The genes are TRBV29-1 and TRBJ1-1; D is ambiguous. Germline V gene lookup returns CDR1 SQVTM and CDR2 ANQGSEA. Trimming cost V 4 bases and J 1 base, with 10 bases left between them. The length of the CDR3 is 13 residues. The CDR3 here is CSVVKTQNTEAFF. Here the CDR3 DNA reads TGCAGCGTTGTGAAGACCCAGAACACTGAAGCTTTCTTT.

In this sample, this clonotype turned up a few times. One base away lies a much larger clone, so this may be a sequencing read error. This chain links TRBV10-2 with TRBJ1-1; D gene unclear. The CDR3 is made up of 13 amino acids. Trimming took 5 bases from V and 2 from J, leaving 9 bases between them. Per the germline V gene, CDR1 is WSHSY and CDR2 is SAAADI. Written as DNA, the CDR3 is TGCGCCAGCAGTAAAGTAGAAAACACTGAAGCTTTCTTT. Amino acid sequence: CASSKVENTEAFF.

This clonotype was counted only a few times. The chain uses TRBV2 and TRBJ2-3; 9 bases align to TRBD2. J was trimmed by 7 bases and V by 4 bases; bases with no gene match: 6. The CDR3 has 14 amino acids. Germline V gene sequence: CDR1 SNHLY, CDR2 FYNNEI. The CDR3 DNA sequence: TGTGCCAGCAGTGGTACTAGCGGGTTAAATACGCAGTATTTT. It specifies CASSGTSGLNTQYF.

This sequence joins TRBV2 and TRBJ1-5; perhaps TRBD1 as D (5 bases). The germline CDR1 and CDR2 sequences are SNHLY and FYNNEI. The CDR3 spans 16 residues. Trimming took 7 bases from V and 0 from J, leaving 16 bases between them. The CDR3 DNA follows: TGTGCCAGCAACCTACTCGGGGCCAATAGCAATCAGCCCCAGCATTTT. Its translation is CASNLLGANSNQPQHF.

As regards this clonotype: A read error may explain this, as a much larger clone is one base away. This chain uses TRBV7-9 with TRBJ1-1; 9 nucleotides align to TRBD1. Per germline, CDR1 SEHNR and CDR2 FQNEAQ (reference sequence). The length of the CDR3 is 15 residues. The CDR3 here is CTSSTIRDRVTEAFF. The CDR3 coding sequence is TGTACCAGCAGCACTATACGGGACAGGGTTACGGAAGCTTTCTTT.

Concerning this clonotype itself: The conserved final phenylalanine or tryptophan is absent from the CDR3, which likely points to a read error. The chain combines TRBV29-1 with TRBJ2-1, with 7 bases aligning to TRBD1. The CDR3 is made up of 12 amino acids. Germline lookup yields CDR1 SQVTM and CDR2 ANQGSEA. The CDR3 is CSVRQGGNEQFS. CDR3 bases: TGCAGTGTTAGACAGGGTGGGAATGAGCAGTTCTCC.

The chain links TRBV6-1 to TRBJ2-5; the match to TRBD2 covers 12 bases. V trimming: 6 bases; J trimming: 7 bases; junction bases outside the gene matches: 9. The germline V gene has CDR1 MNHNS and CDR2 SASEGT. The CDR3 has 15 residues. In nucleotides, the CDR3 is TGTGCCAGCAGCGCACTAGCGGGAGGCGTAGGGACCCAGTACTTC. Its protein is CASSALAGGVGTQYF.

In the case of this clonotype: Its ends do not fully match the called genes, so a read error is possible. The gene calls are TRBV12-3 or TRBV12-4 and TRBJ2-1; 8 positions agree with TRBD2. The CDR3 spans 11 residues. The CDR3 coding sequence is TGTGCCAGCAGTCACGGGACTAGTAATCTCTTC. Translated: CASSHGTSNLF.

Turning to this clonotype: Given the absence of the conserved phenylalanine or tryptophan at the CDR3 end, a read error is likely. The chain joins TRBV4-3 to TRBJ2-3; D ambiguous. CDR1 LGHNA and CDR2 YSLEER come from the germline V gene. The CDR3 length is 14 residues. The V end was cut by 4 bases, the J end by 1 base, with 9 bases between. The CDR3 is CASSPSMGTDTQYL. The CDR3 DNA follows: TGCGCCAGCAGCCCGTCTATGGGCACAGATACGCAGTATCTT.

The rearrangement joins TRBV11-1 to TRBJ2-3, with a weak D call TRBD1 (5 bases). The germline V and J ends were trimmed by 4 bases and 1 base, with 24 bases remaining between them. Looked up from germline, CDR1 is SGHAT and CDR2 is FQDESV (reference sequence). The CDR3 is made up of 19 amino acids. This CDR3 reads CASSSRGSSVGPRTDTQYF. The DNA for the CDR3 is TGTGCCAGCAGCTCTAGGGGAAGCTCTGTTGGACCCCGCACAGATACGCAGTATTTT.

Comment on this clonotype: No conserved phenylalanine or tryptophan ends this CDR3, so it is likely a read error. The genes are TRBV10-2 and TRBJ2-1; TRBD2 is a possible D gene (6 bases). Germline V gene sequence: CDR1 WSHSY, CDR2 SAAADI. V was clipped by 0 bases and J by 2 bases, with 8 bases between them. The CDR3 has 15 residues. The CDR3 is CASSESWTTYNEQFL. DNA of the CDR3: TGCGCCAGCAGTGAGTCCTGGACTACCTACAATGAGCAGTTCCTC.

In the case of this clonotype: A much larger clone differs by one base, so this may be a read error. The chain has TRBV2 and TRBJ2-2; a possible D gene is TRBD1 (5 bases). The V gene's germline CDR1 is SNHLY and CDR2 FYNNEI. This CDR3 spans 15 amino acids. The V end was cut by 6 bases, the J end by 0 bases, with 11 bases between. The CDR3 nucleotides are TGTGCCAGCAGCCCGACAGTCCCGAACACCGGGGAGCTGTTTTTT. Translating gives CASSPTVPNTGELFF. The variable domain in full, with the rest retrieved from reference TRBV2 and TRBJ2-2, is EPEVTQTPSHQVTQMGQEVILRCVPISNHLYFYWYRQILGQKVEFLVSFYNNEISEKSEIFDDQFSVERPDGSNFTLKIRSTKLEDSAMYFCASSPTVPNTGELFFGEGSRLTVL.

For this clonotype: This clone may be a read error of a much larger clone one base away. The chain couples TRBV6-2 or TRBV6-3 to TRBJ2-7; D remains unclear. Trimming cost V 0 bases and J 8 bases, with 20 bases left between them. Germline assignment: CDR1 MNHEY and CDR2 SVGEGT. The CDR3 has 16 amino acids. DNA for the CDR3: TGTGCCAGCAGTTACTCCGAGAGCAGCCCCCGCCTCCAGCAGTACTTC. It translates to CASSYSESSPRLQQYF.

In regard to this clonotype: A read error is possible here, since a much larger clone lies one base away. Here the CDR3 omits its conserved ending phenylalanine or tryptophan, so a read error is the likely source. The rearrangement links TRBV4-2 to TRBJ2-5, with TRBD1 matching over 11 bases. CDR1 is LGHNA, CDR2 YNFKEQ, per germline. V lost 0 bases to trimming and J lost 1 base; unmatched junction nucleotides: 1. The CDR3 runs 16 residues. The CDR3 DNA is TGTGCCAGCAGCCAAGACGGGACAGGGGGCCAAGAGACCCAGTACGTC. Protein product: CASSQDGTGGQETQYV.

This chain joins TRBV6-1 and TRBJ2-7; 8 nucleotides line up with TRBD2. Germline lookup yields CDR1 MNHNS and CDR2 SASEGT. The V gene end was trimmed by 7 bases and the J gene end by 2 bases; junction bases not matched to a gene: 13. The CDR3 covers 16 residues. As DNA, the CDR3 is TGTGCCAGCATTCTGCTAGCGGGCAACGAAGCCTACGAGCAGTACTTC. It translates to CASILLAGNEAYEQYF.

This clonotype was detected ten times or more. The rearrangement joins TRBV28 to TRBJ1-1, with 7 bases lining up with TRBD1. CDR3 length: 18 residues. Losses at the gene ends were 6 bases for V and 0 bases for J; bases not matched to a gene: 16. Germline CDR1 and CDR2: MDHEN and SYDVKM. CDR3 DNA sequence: TGTGCCAGCAGATACCCTCTAAATGACAGGGACCTGAACACTGAAGCTTTCTTT. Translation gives CASRYPLNDRDLNTEAFF. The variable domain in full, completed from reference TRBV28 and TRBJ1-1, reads DVKVTQSSRYLVKRTGEKVFLECVQDMDHENMFWYRQDPGLGLRLIYFSYDVKMKEKGDIPEGYSVSREKKERFSLILESASTNQTSMYLCASRYPLNDRDLNTEAFFGQGTRLTVV.

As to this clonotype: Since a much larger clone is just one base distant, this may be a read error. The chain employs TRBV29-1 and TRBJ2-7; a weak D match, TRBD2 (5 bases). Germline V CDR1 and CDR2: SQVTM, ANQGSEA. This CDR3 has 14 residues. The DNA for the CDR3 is TGCAGCGTAAAAGTGGGAGTTCGATCATACGGGCAGTACTTC. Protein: CSVKVGVRSYGQYF.